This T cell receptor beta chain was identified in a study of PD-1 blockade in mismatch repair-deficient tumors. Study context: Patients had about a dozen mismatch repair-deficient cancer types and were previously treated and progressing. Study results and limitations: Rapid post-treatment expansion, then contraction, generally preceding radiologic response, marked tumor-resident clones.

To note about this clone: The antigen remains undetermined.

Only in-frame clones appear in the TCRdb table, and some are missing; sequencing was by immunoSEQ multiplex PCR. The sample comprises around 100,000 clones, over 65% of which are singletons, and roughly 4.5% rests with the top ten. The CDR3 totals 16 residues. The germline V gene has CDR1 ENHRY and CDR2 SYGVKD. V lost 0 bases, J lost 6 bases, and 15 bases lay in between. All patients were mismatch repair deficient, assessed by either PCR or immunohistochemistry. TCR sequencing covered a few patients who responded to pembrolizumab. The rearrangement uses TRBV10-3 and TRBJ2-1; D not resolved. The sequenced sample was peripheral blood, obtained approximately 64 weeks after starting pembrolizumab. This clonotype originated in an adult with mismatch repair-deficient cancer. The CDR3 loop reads CAISESNARIVNEQFF. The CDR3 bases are TGTGCCATCAGTGAGTCGAACGCCAGAATAGTCAATGAGCAGTTCTTC.